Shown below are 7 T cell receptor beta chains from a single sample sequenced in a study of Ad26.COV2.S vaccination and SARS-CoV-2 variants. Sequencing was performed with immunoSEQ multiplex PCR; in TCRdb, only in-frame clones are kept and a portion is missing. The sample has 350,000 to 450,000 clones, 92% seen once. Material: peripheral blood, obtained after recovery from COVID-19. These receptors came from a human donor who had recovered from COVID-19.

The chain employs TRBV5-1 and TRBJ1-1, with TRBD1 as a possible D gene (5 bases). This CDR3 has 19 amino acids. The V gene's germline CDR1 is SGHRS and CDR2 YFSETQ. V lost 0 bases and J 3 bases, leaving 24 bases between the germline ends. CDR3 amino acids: CASSLAESGFVRTYTEAFF. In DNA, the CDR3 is TGCGCCAGCAGCTTGGCCGAGTCAGGGTTTGTTCGAACCTACACTGAAGCTTTCTTT.

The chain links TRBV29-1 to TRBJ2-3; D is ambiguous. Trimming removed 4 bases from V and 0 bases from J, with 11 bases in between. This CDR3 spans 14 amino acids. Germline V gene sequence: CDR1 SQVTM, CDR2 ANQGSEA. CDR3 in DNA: TGCAGCGTTGTAGGCCTCTCGAGCACAGATACGCAGTATTTT. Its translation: CSVVGLSSTDTQYF.

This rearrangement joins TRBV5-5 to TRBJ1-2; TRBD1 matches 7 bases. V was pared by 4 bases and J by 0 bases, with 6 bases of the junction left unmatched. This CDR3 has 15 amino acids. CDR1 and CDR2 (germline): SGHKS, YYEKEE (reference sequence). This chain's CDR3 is CASSSTGESNYGYTF. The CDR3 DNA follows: TGTGCCAGCAGCAGCACAGGGGAGTCTAACTATGGCTACACCTTC.

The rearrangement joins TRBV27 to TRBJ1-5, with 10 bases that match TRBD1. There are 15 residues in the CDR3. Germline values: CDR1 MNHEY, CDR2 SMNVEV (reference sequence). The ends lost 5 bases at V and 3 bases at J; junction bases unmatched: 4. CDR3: CASSLGTGDNQPQHF. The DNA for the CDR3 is TGTGCCAGCAGTCTCGGGACAGGGGACAATCAGCCCCAGCATTTT.

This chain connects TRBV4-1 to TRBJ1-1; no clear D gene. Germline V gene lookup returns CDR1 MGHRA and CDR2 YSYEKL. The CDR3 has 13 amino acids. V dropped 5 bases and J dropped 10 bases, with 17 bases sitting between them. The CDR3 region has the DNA TGCGCCAGCAGCAGCAACCCGGGATTCGGAGCTTTCTTT. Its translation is CASSSNPGFGAFF.

CDR3 nucleotide sequence: TGTGCCAGCAGCCAATCGGTTCTGGATGAAGCTTTCTTT. This translates into CASSQSVLDEAFF. The chain uses TRBV16 and TRBJ1-1; D uncertain. The CDR3 contains 13 residues. CDR1 KGHSY and CDR2 FQNENV come from the germline V gene. Trimming took off 0 bases at V and 7 bases at J, with 9 bases between the two ends. The whole variable domain, remainder taken from reference TRBV16 and TRBJ1-1, is GEEVAQTPKHLVRGEGQKAKLYCAPIKGHSYVFWYQQVLKNEFKFLISFQNENVFDETGMPKERFSAKCLPNSPCSLEIQATKLEDSAVYFCASSQSVLDEAFFGQGTRLTVV.

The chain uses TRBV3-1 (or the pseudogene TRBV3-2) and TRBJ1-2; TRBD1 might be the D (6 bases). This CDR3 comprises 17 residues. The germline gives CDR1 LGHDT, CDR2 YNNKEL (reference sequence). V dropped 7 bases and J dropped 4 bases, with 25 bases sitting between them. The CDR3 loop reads CASNYPGQSPSIYGYTF. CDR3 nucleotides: TGTGCCAGCAACTATCCTGGACAGTCCCCTTCAATCTATGGCTACACCTTC.